The source of this TCR beta chain is a study of blood T cell repertoires in COVID-19. The protocol was immunoSEQ multiplex PCR, while the TCRdb copy is restricted to in-frame clones and leaves out a portion. The sample has 110,000 to 150,000 clones, 80% to 90% seen once. This clone has only one observation. Recruitment covered fewer than 25 US areas and drew participants whose ages spanned 18 to 89 years. Clinical history reported by participants formed the basis on which cohorts were assigned. CDR1 is SGHTA, CDR2 FQGTGA, per germline. CDR3 size: 14 residues. The germline V and J ends were trimmed by 2 bases and 4 bases, with 10 bases remaining between them.

The chain has TRBV7-3 and TRBJ2-3; no definite D call. The sequencing input was PBMCs or T cells enriched from blood (not recorded which). This sequence was found in a man in his sixties who had recovered from COVID-19. CDR3 sequence: CASSLGPPPDTQYF. The CDR3 DNA is TGTGCCAGCAGCTTAGGCCCCCCCCCAGATACGCAGTATTTT.